This is a list of T cell receptor beta chains from one sample in a study of blood T cell repertoires in COVID-19. The assay was immunoSEQ multiplex PCR, and TCRdb's table has in-frame clones only and misses some. The sample holds 70,000 to 100,000 clones, approximately 86% seen once. The sample taken for sequencing was peripheral blood. The source of these receptors is a man aged 80 or over with active or convalescent COVID-19. Each CDR3 is given with its conserved first and last residue. Each record gives: D gene, V gene, J gene, clone size, CDR3 protein, CDR3 DNA. A D gene is named only where the DNA matches it firmly. The listing skips clone size in some rows; elsewhere it reads once, few, many or a size class.

>TRBD2|TRBV6-2/TRBV6-3|TRBJ2-1|-
CASSYSTGTSTASSYNEQFF
TGTGCCAGCAGTTATTCCACCGGGACTAGCACCGCGAGCTCCTACAATGAGCAGTTCTTC
>TRBD1|TRBV19|TRBJ2-2|-
CASSPYQTGEAGELFF
TGTGCCAGTAGTCCCTATCAGACAGGGGAGGCCGGGGAGCTGTTTTTT
>-|TRBV2|TRBJ2-7|-
CASRDRSYEQYF
TGTGCCAGCAGAGACAGGTCCTACGAGCAGTACTTC
>-|TRBV11-3|TRBJ2-1|-
CASSLDNLSIQFF
TGTGCCAGCAGCTTAGATAACCTAAGCATACAGTTCTTC
>-|TRBV5-1|TRBJ2-2|-
CASREPSGELFF
TGCGCCAGCAGGGAGCCTTCCGGGGAGCTGTTTTTT
>TRBD2|TRBV30|TRBJ2-1|-
CAWSIAGPNIYNEQFF
TGTGCCTGGAGTATAGCGGGACCGAACATCTACAATGAGCAGTTCTTC
>-|TRBV29-1|TRBJ1-1|-
CSGKQSAMAFF
TGCAGCGGTAAACAGTCGGCTATGGCTTTCTTT
>TRBD1|TRBV7-2|TRBJ1-6|-
CASSPGQARALHF
TGTGCCAGCAGCCCGGGACAGGCGAGGGCCCTCCACTTT
>TRBD1|TRBV5-1|TRBJ2-7|once
CASSYLQGAGEQYF
TGCGCCAGCAGCTATCTACAGGGGGCGGGCGAGCAGTACTTC
>TRBD2|TRBV9|TRBJ2-3|-
CASSITGSGGGTDTQYF
TGTGCCAGCAGCATAACTGGGAGCGGGGGGGGCACAGATACGCAGTATTTT
>TRBD1|TRBV11-3|TRBJ2-5|-
CASSLTGEETQYF
TGTGCCAGCAGCTTAACAGGGGAAGAGACCCAGTACTTC
>TRBD2|TRBV19|TRBJ2-1|-
CASSISAGGYWDEQFF
TGTGCCAGTAGTATCTCGGCGGGAGGGTACTGGGATGAGCAGTTCTTC
>TRBD2|TRBV10-3|TRBJ2-1|-
CATSRGGVDEQFF
TGTGCCACTTCCCGGGGGGGAGTGGATGAGCAGTTCTTC
>TRBD2|TRBV4-3|TRBJ2-7|-
CASSQDLAGAYEQYF
TGCGCCAGCAGCCAAGATTTGGCGGGGGCCTACGAGCAGTACTTC
>TRBD2|TRBV6-6|TRBJ2-2|few
CASSTSGRNTGELFF
TGTGCCAGCAGTACTAGCGGGAGGAACACCGGGGAGCTGTTTTTT
>-|TRBV19|TRBJ2-5|-
CASSSTAQETQYF
TGTGCCAGTAGTAGTACAGCCCAAGAGACCCAGTACTTC
>-|TRBV7-9|TRBJ1-3|-
CASSLGASGNTIYF
TGTGCCAGCAGCTTGGGGGCTTCCGGAAACACCATATATTTT
>-|TRBV6-2/TRBV6-3|TRBJ1-5|few
CASSLRQPNQPQHF
TGTGCCAGCAGTCTACGACAGCCCAATCAGCCCCAGCATTTT
>-|TRBV6-5|TRBJ2-3|-
CASSYSRLYSDTQYF
TGTGCCAGCAGTTACTCGCGTCTATATTCAGATACGCAGTATTTT
>-|TRBV6-1|TRBJ2-5|-
CASSESGAQETQYF
TGTGCCAGCAGTGAATCTGGGGCTCAAGAGACCCAGTACTTC
>TRBD1|TRBV7-2|TRBJ1-3|-
CASSPTGASSGNTIYF
TGTGCCAGCAGCCCGACAGGGGCTAGCTCTGGAAACACCATATATTTT
>TRBD2|TRBV4-3|TRBJ2-2|-
CASTSLAGVSGGELFF
TGCGCCAGCACCTCCCTAGCGGGAGTTTCGGGCGGGGAGCTGTTTTTT
>-|TRBV28|TRBJ1-1|-
CASSFSPQARAFF
TGTGCCAGCAGTTTCTCTCCACAAGCGAGGGCTTTCTTT
>-|TRBV28|TRBJ1-5|-
CASSPVGGDNQPQHF
TGTGCCAGCAGTCCCGTGGGGGGAGATAATCAGCCCCAGCATTTT
>TRBD1|TRBV6-5|TRBJ2-1|-
CASRSYGTGGNEQFF
TGTGCCAGCAGGTCCTACGGGACAGGGGGTAATGAGCAGTTCTTC
>TRBD2|TRBV5-4|TRBJ2-7|-
CASSAPGTSDGEQYF
TGTGCCAGCAGCGCCCCCGGGACTAGCGACGGCGAGCAGTACTTC
>TRBD2|TRBV27|TRBJ2-7|-
CASSLTSGHNYEQYF
TGTGCCAGCAGTCTGACTAGCGGACATAATTACGAGCAGTACTTC
>-|TRBV12-3/TRBV12-4|TRBJ2-7|-
CASSLGGPYEQYF
TGTGCCAGCAGTTTAGGGGGGCCCTACGAGCAGTACTTC
>TRBD1|TRBV6-5|TRBJ2-4|-
CASSGTGGVTNQYF
TGTGCCAGCAGCGGAACAGGGGGCGTGACGAATCAGTACTTC